This passage covers 20 T cell receptor beta chains from one sample sequenced in a study of T cell repertoires in cytomegalovirus infection. A single record per CDR3 protein comes from TCRdb applying MiXCR to the reads. The sample has about 890,000 distinct CDR3 sequences, 25% to 40% seen once. Their recognized antigens are unknown. Sequenced here: cultured CD8+ T cells from PBMCs, sampled from culture after CMV antigen stimulation. The receptors derive from a human donor in good health (CMV status not recorded). Some clones in this sample may be carry-over from other donors' samples.

The gene calls are TRBV5-1 and TRBJ1-1; D possibly corresponds to TRBD1 (5 bases). Between the trimmed V and J ends, which lost 1 base and 2 bases, there was a span of 12 bases. This CDR3 has 15 amino acids. From germline, CDR1 is SGHRS and CDR2 YFSETQ. The CDR3 loop reads CASSLYEGRNTEAFF. CDR3 coding DNA: TGCGCCAGCAGCTTGTATGAGGGGCGAAACACTGAAGCTTTCTTT.

This clonotype was observed a handful of times. The gene calls are TRBV27 and TRBJ2-3; a weak D match, TRBD2 (6 bases). Deletions cut 6 bases from V and 3 bases from J, with 10 bases between. Germline V gene sequence: CDR1 MNHEY, CDR2 SMNVEV (reference sequence). This CDR3 has 13 amino acids. DNA of the CDR3: TGTGCCAGCAGGGAGCGGGCAACAGATACGCAGTATTTT. This codes for CASRERATDTQYF.

This clonotype was observed a handful of times. The rearrangement joins TRBV4-1 to TRBJ1-5; tentatively, D is TRBD1 (6 bases). V lost 4 bases, J lost 4 bases, and 14 bases lay in between. There are 15 residues in the CDR3. In germline, CDR1 is MGHRA, CDR2 YSYEKL. For the CDR3, the DNA is TGCGCCAGCAGCCTTATTGGGGGACAAAATCAGCCCCAGCATTTT. Translated, it gives CASSLIGGQNQPQHF.

This clonotype was seen many times. The rearrangement joins TRBV7-8 to TRBJ2-5; D unresolved. V was cut by 0 bases and J by 3 bases, with 5 bases left in between. Germline CDR1 and CDR2: SGHVS and FQNEAQ. The CDR3 spans 13 residues. CDR3 protein: CASSLAGKETQYF. In DNA form, the CDR3 reads TGTGCCAGCAGCTTAGCTGGGAAAGAGACCCAGTACTTC.

This clonotype was detected a few times. This chain connects TRBV7-6 to TRBJ2-1; TRBD2 matches at 8 bases. CDR1 SGHVS and CDR2 FNYEAQ come from the germline V gene. After removal of 6 bases from V and 9 bases from J, the junction contained 7 bases not matched to a gene. The CDR3 has 13 residues. The chain's CDR3 is CASSLGGATEQFF. The DNA for the CDR3 is TGTGCCAGCAGTCTCGGGGGGGCAACTGAGCAGTTCTTC.

This clonotype came up a few times. The chain combines TRBV4-1 with TRBJ1-1; TRBD1 is a possible D gene (5 bases). The V end lost 1 base, the J end lost 0 bases, and 12 bases lay between the germline ends. The CDR3 length is 16 residues. Germline V gives CDR1 MGHRA, CDR2 YSYEKL. The CDR3 region has the DNA TGCGCCAGCAGCCAAGGAAGAGGGGACGTGAACACTGAAGCTTTCTTT. As protein: CASSQGRGDVNTEAFF.

This CDR3 is CASSHIALTGPSGYGYTF. CDR3 DNA sequence: TGCGCCAGCAGCCATATCGCATTGACGGGACCATCAGGGTATGGCTACACCTTC. The rearrangement joins TRBV4-3 to TRBJ1-2; weak D call: TRBD1 (5 bases). The V gene's germline CDR1 is LGHNA and CDR2 YSLEER. The V end was cut by 3 bases, the J end by 5 bases, with 25 bases between. The CDR3 is made up of 18 amino acids.

The chain uses TRBV7-9 and TRBJ2-2; D may be TRBD1 (6 bases). The CDR3 contains 14 residues. CDR1 and CDR2 from the germline V gene are SEHNR and FQNEAQ (reference sequence). The ends were cut back, 4 bases at V and 7 bases at J, with 13 bases in the middle. The CDR3 reads CASSSPTGGGELFF. CDR3 nucleotides: TGTGCCAGCAGCTCACCGACAGGAGGCGGGGAGCTGTTTTTT.

As concerns this clonotype: An end of the junction does not agree with germline; a read error may underlie this. V usage is TRBV7-6 and J usage is TRBJ2-6; 7 bases map to TRBD1. The germline V gene has CDR1 SGHVS and CDR2 FNYEAQ. This CDR3 comprises 18 residues. The DNA of the CDR3 is TGTGCCAGCAGCTTACCCCGGGACAGCAGCTCTGGGGCCTACGTCCTGACTTTC. This codes for CASSLPRDSSSGAYVLTF.

The J gene is TRBJ1-4, the V gene TRBV5-6, with 9 bases identical to TRBD1. This CDR3 has 15 amino acids. V shed 4 bases, J shed 5 bases, and the junction held 6 bases outside the gene matches. Looked up from germline, CDR1 is SGHDT and CDR2 is YYEEEE. CDR3 protein: CASSRPGQGNEKLFF. The CDR3 nucleotides read TGTGCCAGCAGCCGGCCGGGACAGGGAAATGAAAAACTGTTTTTT.

Concerning this clonotype: Sequence at one end of the junction differs from germline and may be a read error. This sequence joins TRBV7-7 and TRBJ2-2; 9 nucleotides line up with TRBD2. This CDR3 has 17 amino acids. The V gene's germline CDR1 is SSHAT and CDR2 FNYEAQ (reference sequence). Here the CDR3 DNA reads TGTGCTAGCAGCCCCTCTAGCGGGGTCTGGCTAGTGGCGGGGCTGTTTTTT. Translating it yields CASSPSSGVWLVAGLFF.

The chain uses TRBV7-9 and TRBJ2-1; 9 nucleotides agree with TRBD1. CDR3 size: 17 residues. J was trimmed by 2 bases and V by 7 bases; bases with no gene match: 12. The V gene's germline CDR1 is SEHNR and CDR2 FQNEAQ (reference sequence). CDR3 DNA: TGTGCCAGCACCGTCCCGGGACAGGGCCAGACCTACAATGAGCAGTTCTTC. Amino acid sequence: CASTVPGQGQTYNEQFF.

This clonotype appeared a few times. V is TRBV11-3 and J is TRBJ2-3; D gene uncertain. The CDR3 covers 16 residues. Germline V CDR1 and CDR2: SGHNT, YENEEA. Trimming removed 3 bases from V and 8 bases from J, with 21 bases in between. The CDR3 loop reads CASSFPHSFKIGTQYF. Written as DNA, the CDR3 is TGTGCCAGCAGCTTCCCTCATTCCTTCAAAATAGGTACGCAGTATTTT.

This clonotype was detected only once. This CDR3 is CASTVQGFQSGTQYF. The DNA of the CDR3 is TGTGCCAGCACCGTACAGGGATTCCAGTCAGGGACCCAGTACTTC. The chain links TRBV7-8 to TRBJ2-5, with a tentative D call TRBD1 (6 bases). The germline CDR1 and CDR2 sequences are SGHVS and FQNEAQ. V dropped 7 bases and J dropped 7 bases, with 22 bases sitting between them. There are 15 residues in the CDR3.

The chain recombines TRBV7-3 with TRBJ2-1; a possible D gene is TRBD2 (7 bases). The CDR3 consists of 16 residues. Germline CDR1 is SGHTA and CDR2 is FQGTGA. V was trimmed by 3 bases and J by 5 bases, leaving 17 bases between them. The CDR3 spells CASSFRGLADHNEQFF. CDR3 sequence (DNA): TGTGCCAGCAGCTTCAGGGGTCTAGCGGACCACAATGAGCAGTTCTTC.

This clonotype has a handful of counts. This chain connects TRBV4-1 to TRBJ2-2; TRBD2 is a possible D gene (7 bases). Germline lookup yields CDR1 MGHRA and CDR2 YSYEKL. The CDR3 has 16 amino acids. Trimming pared 4 bases from V and 4 bases from J, leaving 16 bases between. CDR3 DNA: TGCGCCAGCAGCCCGGGTGGGGGGGGCTCCACCGGGGAGCTGTTTTTT. Translating it yields CASSPGGGGSTGELFF.

This clonotype has just a few counts. The V and J genes are TRBV15 and TRBJ1-3, with TRBD1 as a possible D gene (5 bases). Germline V gene sequence: CDR1 LNHNV, CDR2 YYDKDF (reference sequence). CDR3 length: 18 amino acids. V lost 0 bases to trimming and J lost 2 bases, with 17 bases between them. CDR3 amino acids: CATSRDPPRAGPGNTIYF. The CDR3 bases are TGTGCCACCAGCAGAGACCCCCCCCGCGCAGGGCCTGGAAACACCATATATTTT.

The genes are TRBV24-1 and TRBJ2-1; 9 bases line up with TRBD1. Germline CDR1 KGHDR, CDR2 SFDVKD. V lost 4 bases to trimming and J lost 5 bases; unmatched junction nucleotides: 5. The CDR3 runs to 15 residues. CDR3 amino acids: CATSDSRTGDNEQFF. The CDR3 DNA reads TGTGCCACCAGTGACTCCAGGACAGGGGACAATGAGCAGTTCTTC.

This clonotype has just a few counts. J is TRBJ2-5 and V is TRBV27; D assignment may be TRBD1 or TRBD2 (6 bases each). The CDR3 consists of 13 residues. V was pared by 7 bases and J by 0 bases, with 9 bases between. In germline, CDR1 is MNHEY, CDR2 SMNVEV (reference sequence). This chain's CDR3 is CASTGGNQETQYF. In nucleotides, the CDR3 is TGTGCCAGCACCGGGGGCAACCAAGAGACCCAGTACTTC.

V gene TRBV2 combines with J gene TRBJ2-3, with TRBD2 matching over 13 bases. Trimming cost V 2 bases and J 1 base; bases outside gene matches: 6. Germline-derived CDR1 and CDR2 are SNHLY and FYNNEI. The CDR3 runs 18 residues. CDR3 in DNA: TGTGCCAGCAGTGAAACTAGCGGGGGGGCGGTCGGCACAGATACGCAGTATTTT. Translating gives CASSETSGGAVGTDTQYF.